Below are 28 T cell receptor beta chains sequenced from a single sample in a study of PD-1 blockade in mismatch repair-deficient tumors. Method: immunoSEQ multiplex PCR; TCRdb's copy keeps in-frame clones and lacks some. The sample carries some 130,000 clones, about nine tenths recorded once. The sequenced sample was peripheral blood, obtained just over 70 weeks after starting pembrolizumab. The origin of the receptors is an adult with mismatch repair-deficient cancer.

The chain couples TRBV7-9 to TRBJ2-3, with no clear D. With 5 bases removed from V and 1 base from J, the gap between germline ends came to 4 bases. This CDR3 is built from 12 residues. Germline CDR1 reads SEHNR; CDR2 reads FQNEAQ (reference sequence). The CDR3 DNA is TGTGCCAGCAGCCCGGGCACAGATACGCAGTATTTT. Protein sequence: CASSPGTDTQYF.

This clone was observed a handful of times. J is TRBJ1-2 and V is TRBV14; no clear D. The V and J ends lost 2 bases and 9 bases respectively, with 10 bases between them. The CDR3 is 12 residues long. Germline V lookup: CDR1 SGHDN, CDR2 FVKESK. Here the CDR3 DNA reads TGTGCCAGCAGCCAATTACCGGGGAGCTACACCTTC. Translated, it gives CASSQLPGSYTF.

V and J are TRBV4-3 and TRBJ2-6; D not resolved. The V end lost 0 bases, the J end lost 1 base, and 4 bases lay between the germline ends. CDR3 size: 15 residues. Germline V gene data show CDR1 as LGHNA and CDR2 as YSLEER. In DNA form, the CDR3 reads TGCGCCAGCAGCCAAGACAAATCTGGGGCCAACGTCCTGACTTTC. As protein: CASSQDKSGANVLTF.

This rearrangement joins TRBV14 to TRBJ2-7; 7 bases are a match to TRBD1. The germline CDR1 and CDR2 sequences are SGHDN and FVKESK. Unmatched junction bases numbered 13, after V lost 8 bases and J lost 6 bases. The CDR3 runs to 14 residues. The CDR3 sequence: CASRARQGASEQYF. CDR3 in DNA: TGTGCCAGCCGGGCCCGACAGGGAGCTTCCGAGCAGTACTTC.

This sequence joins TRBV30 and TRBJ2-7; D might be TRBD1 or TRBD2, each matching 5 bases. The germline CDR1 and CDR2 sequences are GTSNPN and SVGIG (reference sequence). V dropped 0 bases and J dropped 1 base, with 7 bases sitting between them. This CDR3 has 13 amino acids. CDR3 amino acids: CAWSVEGSYEQYF. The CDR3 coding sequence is TGTGCCTGGAGTGTCGAGGGGTCCTACGAGCAGTACTTC. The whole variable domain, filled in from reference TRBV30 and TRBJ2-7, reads SQTIHQWPATLVQPVGSPLSLECTVEGTSNPNLYWYRQAAGRGLQLLFYSVGIGQISSEVPQNLSASRPQDRQFILSSKKLLLSDSGFYLCAWSVEGSYEQYFGPGTRLTVT.

The CDR3 DNA follows: TGCAGCGTTGGGGGGGATCCGTCCTACGAGCAGTACTTC. Its translation: CSVGGDPSYEQYF. The J gene is TRBJ2-7, the V gene TRBV29-1, with TRBD2 as a possible D gene (6 bases). Germline V gene data show CDR1 as SQVTM and CDR2 as ANQGSEA. Trimming took 4 bases from V and 1 from J, leaving 11 bases between them. This CDR3 spans 13 amino acids.

The CDR3 spells CASSLESGTEAFF. The DNA of the CDR3 is TGTGCCAGCAGCTTAGAGTCCGGCACTGAAGCTTTCTTT. V is TRBV7-8 and J is TRBJ1-1; D unclear. Germline V gives CDR1 SGHVS, CDR2 FQNEAQ. V was clipped by 1 base and J by 4 bases, with 7 bases between them. CDR3 size: 13 residues. The whole variable domain, filled in from reference TRBV7-8 and TRBJ1-1, reads GAGVSQSPRYKVAKRGQDVALRCDPISGHVSLFWYQQALGQGPEFLTYFQNEAQLDKSGLPSDRFFAERPEGSVSTLKIQRTQQEDSAVYLCASSLESGTEAFFGQGTRLTVV.

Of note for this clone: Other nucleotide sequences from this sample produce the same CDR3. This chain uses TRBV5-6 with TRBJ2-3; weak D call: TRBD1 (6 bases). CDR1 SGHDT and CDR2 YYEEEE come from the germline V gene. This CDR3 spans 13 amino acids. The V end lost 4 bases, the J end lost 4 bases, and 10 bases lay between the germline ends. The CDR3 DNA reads TGTGCCAGCAGCCCCGGGACATCAGATACGCAGTATTTT. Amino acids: CASSPGTSDTQYF.

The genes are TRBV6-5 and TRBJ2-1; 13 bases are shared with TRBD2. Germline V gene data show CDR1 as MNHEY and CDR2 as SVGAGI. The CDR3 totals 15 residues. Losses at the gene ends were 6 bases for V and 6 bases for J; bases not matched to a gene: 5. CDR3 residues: CASSQGTSGINEQFF. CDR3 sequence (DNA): TGTGCCAGCAGCCAGGGGACTAGCGGGATCAATGAGCAGTTCTTC.

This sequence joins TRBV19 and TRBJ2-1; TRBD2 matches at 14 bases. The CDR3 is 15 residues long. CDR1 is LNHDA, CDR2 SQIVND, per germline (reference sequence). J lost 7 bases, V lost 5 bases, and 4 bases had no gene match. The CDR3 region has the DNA TGTGCCAGTAGTGGGACTAGCGGGAGTACGAATGAGCAGTTCTTC. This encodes CASSGTSGSTNEQFF.

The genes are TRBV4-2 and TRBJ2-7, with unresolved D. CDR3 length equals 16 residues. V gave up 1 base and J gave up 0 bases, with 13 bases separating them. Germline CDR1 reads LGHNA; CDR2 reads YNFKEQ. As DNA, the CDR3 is TGTGCCAGCAGCCAAGCTATGCAGGCTGTCTCCTACGAGCAGTACTTC. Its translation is CASSQAMQAVSYEQYF.

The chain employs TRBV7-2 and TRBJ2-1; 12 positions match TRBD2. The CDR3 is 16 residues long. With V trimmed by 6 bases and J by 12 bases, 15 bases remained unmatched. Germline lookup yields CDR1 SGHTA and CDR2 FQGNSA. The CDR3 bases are TGTGCCAGCAGATTGTCTCTAGCGGGAGGGCCCGGAGCGCAGTTCTTC. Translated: CASRLSLAGGPGAQFF. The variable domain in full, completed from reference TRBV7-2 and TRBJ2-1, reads GAGVSQSPSNKVTEKGKDVELRCDPISGHTALYWYRQSLGQGLEFLIYFQGNSAPDKSGLPSDRFSAERTGGSVSTLTIQRTQQEDSAVYLCASRLSLAGGPGAQFFGPGTRLTVL.

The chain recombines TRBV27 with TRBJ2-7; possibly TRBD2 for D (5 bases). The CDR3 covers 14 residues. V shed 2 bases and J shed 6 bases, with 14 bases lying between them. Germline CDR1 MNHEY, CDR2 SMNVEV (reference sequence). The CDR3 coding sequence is TGTGCCAGCAGTTTAATCTTGAATCGGGGCGAGCAGTACTTC. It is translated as CASSLILNRGEQYF.

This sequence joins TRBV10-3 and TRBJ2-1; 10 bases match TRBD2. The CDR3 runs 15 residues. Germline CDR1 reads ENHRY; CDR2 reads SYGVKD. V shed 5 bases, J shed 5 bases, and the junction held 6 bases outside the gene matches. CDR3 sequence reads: CAISRAGGTNNEQFF. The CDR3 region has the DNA TGTGCCATCAGTCGAGCGGGAGGGACGAACAATGAGCAGTTCTTC.

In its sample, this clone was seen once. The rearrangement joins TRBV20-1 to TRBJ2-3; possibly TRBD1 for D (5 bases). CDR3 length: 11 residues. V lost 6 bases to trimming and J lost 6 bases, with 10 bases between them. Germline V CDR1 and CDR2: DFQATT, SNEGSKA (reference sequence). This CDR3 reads CSANPGDTQYF. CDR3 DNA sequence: TGCAGTGCAAACCCAGGGGATACGCAGTATTTT.

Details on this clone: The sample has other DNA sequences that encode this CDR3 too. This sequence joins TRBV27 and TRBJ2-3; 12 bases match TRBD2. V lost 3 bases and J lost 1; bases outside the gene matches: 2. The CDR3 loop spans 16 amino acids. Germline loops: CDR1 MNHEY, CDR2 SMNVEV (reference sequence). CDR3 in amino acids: CASSFPSGRGTDTQYF. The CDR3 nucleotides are TGTGCCAGCAGTTTCCCTAGCGGGAGGGGCACAGATACGCAGTATTTT.

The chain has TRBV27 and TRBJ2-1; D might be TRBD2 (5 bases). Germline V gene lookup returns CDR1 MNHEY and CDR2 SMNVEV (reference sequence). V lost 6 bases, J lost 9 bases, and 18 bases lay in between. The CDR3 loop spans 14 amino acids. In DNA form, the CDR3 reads TGTGCCAGCAGGACGATAGCGAGGAATTCTGAGCAGTTCTTC. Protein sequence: CASRTIARNSEQFF.

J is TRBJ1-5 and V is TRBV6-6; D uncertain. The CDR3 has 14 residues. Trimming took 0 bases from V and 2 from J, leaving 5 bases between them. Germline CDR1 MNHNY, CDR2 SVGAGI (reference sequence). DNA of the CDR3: TGTGCCAGCAGTTACTCGACTCGCAATCAGCCCCAGCATTTT. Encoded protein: CASSYSTRNQPQHF.

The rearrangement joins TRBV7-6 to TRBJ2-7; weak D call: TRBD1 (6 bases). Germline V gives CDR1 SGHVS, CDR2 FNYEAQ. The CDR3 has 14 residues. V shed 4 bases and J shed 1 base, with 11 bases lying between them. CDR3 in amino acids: CASSSTQGSYEQYF. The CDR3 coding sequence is TGTGCCAGCAGCTCAACTCAGGGGTCCTACGAGCAGTACTTC.

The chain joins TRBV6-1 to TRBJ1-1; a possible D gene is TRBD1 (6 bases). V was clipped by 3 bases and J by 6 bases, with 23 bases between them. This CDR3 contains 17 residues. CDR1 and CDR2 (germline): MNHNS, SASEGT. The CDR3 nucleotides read TGTGCCAGCAGTGACCCCACCTCCGAACAGGGTGGGGCTGAAGCTTTCTTT. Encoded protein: CASSDPTSEQGGAEAFF.

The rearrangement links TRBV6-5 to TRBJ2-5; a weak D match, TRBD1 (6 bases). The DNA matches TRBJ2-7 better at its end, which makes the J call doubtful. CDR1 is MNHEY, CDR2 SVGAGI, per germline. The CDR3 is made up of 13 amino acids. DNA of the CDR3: TGTGCCAGCAGTTACTCGGGGACATACGAGCAGTACTTC. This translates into CASSYSGTYEQYF.

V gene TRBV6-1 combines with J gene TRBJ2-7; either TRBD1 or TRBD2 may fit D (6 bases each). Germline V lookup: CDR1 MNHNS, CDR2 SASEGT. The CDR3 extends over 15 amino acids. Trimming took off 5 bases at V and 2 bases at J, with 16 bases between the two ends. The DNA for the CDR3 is TGTGCCAGCAGTTTGACAGGAGGGGGTACCTACGAGCAGTACTTC. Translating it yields CASSLTGGGTYEQYF.

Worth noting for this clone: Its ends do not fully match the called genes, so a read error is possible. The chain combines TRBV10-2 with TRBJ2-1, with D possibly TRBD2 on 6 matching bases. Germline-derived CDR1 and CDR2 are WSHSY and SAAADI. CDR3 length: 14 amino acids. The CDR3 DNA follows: TGCGCCAGCAGAGAGTGGGGGGAAGGCAATGAGCAGTTCTTC. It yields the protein CASREWGEGNEQFF.

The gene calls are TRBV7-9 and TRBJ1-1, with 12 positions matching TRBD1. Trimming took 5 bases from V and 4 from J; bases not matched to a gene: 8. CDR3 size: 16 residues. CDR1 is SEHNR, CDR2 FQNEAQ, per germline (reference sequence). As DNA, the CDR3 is TGTGCCAGCAGCCGGGACAGGGGGCAATATGGCACTGAAGCTTTCTTT. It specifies CASSRDRGQYGTEAFF.

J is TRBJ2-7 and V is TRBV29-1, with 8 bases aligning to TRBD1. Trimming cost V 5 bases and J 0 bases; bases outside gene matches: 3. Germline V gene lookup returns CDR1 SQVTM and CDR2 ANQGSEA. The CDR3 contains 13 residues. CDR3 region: CSVWTGLSYEQYF. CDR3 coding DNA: TGCAGCGTTTGGACAGGGCTCTCCTACGAGCAGTACTTC.

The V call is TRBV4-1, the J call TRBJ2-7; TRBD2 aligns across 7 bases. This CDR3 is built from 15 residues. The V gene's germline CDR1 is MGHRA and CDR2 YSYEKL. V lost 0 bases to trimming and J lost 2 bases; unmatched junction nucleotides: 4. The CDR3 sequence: CASSQEGGRTYEQYF. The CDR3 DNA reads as TGCGCCAGCAGCCAAGAGGGAGGGAGGACCTACGAGCAGTACTTC.

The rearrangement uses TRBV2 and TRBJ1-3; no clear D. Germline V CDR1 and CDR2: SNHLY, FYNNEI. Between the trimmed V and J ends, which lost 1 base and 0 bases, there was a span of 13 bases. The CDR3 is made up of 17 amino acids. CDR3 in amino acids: CASSEGLWTGSGNTIYF. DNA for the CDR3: TGTGCCAGCAGTGAAGGTCTTTGGACGGGCTCTGGAAACACCATATATTTT.

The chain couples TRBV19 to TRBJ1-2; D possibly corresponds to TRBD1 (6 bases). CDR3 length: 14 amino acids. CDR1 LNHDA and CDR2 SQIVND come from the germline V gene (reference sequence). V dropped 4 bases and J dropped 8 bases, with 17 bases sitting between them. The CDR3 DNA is TGTGCCAGTAGTACCCTCGACAGGCGTCGGGGCTACACCTTC. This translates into CASSTLDRRRGYTF.